This T cell receptor (beta chain) derives from a study of shared clonotypes between healthy human individuals. The study's findings and limits: Few donors limited the genetic and exposure-history diversity represented. Sequencing depth was expected to influence donor clonotype sharing.

This table comes from immunoSEQ multiplex PCR, and its TCRdb copy is limited to in-frame clones, with some not included. The top ten clones hold 10% to 15% of a sample with about 490,000 clones, 75% to 85% of them seen once. The CDR3 contains 13 residues. Germline V CDR1 and CDR2: SQVTM, ANQGSEA. The V gene lost 0 bases and the J gene lost 10 bases, with 13 bases spanning the gap. About this clone itself: Its specificity is unknown.

Sequencing used PBMCs. The source of this sequence is a woman in her thirties or forties in good health. Some clones in this sample may be carry-over from other donors' samples. V gene TRBV29-1 combines with J gene TRBJ2-1, with a tentative D call TRBD2 (5 bases). CDR3 sequence reads: CSVEDNSGGEQFF. Here the CDR3 DNA reads TGCAGCGTTGAAGATAACTCTGGCGGGGAGCAGTTCTTC.